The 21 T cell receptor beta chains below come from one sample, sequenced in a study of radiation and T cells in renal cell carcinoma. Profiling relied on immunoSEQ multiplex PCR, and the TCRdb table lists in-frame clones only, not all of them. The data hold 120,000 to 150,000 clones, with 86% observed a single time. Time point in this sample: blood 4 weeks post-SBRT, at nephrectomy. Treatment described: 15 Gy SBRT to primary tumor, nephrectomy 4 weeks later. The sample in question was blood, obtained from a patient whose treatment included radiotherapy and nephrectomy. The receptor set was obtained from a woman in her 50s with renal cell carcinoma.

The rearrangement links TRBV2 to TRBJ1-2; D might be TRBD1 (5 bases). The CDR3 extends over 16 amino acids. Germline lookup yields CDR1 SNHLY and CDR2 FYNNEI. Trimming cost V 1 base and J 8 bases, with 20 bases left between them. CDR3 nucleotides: TGTGCCAGCAGTGAAGTGATGCCAGGGTTCGCGTCGGGCTACACCTTC. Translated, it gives CASSEVMPGFASGYTF.

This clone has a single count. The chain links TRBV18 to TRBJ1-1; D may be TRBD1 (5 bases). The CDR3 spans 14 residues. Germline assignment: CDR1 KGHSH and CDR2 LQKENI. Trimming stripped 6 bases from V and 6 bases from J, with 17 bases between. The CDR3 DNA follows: TGTGCCAGCTCCCTCATTCAGGGTTCCTCTGAAGCTTTCTTT. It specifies CASSLIQGSSEAFF. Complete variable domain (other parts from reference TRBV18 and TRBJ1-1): NAGVMQNPRHLVRRRGQEARLRCSPMKGHSHVYWYRQLPEEGLKFMVYLQKENIIDESGMPKERFSAEFPKEGPSILRIQQVVRGDSAAYFCASSLIQGSSEAFFGQGTRLTVV.

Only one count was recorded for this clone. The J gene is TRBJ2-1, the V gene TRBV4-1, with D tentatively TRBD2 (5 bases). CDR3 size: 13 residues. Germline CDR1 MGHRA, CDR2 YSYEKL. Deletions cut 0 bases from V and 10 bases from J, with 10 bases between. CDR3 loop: CASSQDLQREQFF. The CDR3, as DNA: TGCGCCAGCAGCCAAGACCTCCAGCGGGAGCAGTTCTTC.

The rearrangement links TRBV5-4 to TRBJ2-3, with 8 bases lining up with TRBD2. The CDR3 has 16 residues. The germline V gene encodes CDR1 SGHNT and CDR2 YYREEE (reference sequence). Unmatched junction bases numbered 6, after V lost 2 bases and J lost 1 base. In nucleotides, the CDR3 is TGTGCCAGCAGCTTAGGCGGGGGGAGGGGCACAGATACGCAGTATTTT. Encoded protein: CASSLGGGRGTDTQYF.

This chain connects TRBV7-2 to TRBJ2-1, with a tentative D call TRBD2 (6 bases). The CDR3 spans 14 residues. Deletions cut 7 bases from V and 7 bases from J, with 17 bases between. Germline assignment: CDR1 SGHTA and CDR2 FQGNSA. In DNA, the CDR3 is TGTGCCAGCACCCCAGGTGTGGGAGGAAATGAGCAGTTCTTC. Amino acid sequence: CASTPGVGGNEQFF.

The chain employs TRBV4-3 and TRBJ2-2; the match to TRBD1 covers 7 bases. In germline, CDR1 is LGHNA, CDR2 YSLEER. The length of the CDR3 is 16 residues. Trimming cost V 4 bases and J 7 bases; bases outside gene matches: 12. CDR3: CASSPRTGLDGGELFF. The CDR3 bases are TGCGCCAGCAGCCCTCGGACAGGCCTCGACGGCGGGGAGCTGTTTTTT.

This chain's CDR3 is CAISEGQRNEKLFF. The CDR3 DNA reads as TGTGCCATCAGTGAGGGACAGAGGAATGAAAAACTGTTTTTT. The V gene is TRBV10-3, the J gene TRBJ1-4; tentatively, D is TRBD1 (6 bases). CDR3 length: 14 residues. Looked up from germline, CDR1 is ENHRY and CDR2 is SYGVKD. Trimming cost V 2 bases and J 5 bases, with 9 bases left between them.

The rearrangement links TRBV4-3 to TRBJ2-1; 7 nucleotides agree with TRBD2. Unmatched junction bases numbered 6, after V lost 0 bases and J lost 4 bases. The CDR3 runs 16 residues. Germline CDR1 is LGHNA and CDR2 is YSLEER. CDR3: CASSQDGQREYNEQFF. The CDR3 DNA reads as TGCGCCAGCAGCCAAGATGGGCAGCGGGAATACAATGAGCAGTTCTTC.

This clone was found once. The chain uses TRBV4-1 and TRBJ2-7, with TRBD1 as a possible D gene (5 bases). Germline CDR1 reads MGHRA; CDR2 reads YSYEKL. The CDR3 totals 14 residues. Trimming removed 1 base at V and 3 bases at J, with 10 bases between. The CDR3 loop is CASSQAGQGYEQYF. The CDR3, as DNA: TGCGCCAGCAGCCAAGCTGGCCAGGGCTACGAGCAGTACTTC.

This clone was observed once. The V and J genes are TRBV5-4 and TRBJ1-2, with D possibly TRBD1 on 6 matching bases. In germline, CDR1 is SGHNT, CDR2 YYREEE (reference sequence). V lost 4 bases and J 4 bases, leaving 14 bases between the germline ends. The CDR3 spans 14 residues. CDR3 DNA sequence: TGTGCCAGCAGCACAAGACAGGACCTCTATGGCTACACCTTC. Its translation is CASSTRQDLYGYTF. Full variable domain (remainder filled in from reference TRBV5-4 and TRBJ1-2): ETGVTQSPTHLIKTRGQQVTLRCSSQSGHNTVSWYQQALGQGPQFIFQYYREEENGRGNFPPRFSGLQFPNYSSELNVNALELDDSALYLCASSTRQDLYGYTFGSGTRLTVV.

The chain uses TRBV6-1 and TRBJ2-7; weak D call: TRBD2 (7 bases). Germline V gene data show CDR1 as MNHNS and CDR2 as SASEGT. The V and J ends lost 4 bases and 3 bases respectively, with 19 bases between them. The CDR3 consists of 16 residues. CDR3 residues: CASSALGGPSGYEQYF. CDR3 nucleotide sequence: TGTGCCAGCAGTGCCCTTGGGGGGCCTAGCGGCTACGAGCAGTACTTC.

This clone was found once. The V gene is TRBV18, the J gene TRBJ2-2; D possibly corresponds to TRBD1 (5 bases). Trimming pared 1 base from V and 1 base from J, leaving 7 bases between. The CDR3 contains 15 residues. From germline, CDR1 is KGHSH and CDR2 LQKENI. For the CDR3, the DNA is TGTGCCAGCTCACCACTCAGGGAGAACACCGGGGAGCTGTTTTTT. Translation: CASSPLRENTGELFF.

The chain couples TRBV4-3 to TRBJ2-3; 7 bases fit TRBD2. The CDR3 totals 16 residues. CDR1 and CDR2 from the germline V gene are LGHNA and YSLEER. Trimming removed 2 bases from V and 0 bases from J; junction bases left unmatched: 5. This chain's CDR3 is CASSQSASGSTDTQYF. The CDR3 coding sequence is TGCGCCAGCAGCCAATCGGCTAGCGGAAGCACAGATACGCAGTATTTT.

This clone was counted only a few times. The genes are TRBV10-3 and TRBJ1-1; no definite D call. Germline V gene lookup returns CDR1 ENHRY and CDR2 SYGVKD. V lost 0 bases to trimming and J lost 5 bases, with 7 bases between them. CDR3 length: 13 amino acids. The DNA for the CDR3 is TGTGCCATCAGTGAGTCGAGGCAAACTGAAGCTTTCTTT. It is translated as CAISESRQTEAFF.

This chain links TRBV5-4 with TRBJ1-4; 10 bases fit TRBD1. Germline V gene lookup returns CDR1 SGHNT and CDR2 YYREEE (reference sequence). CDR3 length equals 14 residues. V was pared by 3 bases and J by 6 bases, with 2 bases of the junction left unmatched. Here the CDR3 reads CASSSGQGDEKLFF. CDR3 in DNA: TGTGCCAGCAGCTCAGGACAGGGGGATGAAAAACTGTTTTTT.

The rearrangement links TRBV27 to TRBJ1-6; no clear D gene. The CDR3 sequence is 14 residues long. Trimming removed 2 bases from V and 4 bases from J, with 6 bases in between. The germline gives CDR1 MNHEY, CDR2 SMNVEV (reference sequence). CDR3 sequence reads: CASSLQTYNSPLHF. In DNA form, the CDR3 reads TGTGCCAGCAGTTTACAGACATATAATTCACCCCTCCACTTT.

The CDR3 DNA reads as TGTGCCTGGAGTGTAATGGGGCGCAATCAGCCCCAGCATTTT. It encodes CAWSVMGRNQPQHF. The chain carries TRBV30 and TRBJ1-5; D may be TRBD1 (5 bases). The germline V and J ends were trimmed by 0 bases and 2 bases, with 8 bases remaining between them. CDR1 is GTSNPN, CDR2 SVGIG, per germline (reference sequence). This CDR3 is built from 14 residues.

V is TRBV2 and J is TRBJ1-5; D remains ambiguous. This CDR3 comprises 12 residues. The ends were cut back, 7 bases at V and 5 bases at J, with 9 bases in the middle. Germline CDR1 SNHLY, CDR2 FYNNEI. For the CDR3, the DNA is TGTGCCAGCACCACCGCCGATCAGCCCCAGCATTTT. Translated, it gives CASTTADQPQHF. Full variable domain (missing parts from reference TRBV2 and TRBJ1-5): EPEVTQTPSHQVTQMGQEVILRCVPISNHLYFYWYRQILGQKVEFLVSFYNNEISEKSEIFDDQFSVERPDGSNFTLKIRSTKLEDSAMYFCASTTADQPQHFGDGTRLSIL.

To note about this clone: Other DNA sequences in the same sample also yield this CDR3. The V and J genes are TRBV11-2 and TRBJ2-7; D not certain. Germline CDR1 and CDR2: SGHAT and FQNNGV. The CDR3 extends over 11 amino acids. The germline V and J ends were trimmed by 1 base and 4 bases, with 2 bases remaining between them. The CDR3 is CASSLAYEQYF. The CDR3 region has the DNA TGTGCCAGCAGCTTAGCGTACGAGCAGTACTTC.

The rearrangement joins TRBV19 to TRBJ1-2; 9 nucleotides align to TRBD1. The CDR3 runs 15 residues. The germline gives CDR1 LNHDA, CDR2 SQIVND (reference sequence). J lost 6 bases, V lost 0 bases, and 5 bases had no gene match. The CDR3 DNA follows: TGTGCCAGTAGTATAGATCGCCGGGACAGGGATGGCTACACCTTC. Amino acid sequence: CASSIDRRDRDGYTF.

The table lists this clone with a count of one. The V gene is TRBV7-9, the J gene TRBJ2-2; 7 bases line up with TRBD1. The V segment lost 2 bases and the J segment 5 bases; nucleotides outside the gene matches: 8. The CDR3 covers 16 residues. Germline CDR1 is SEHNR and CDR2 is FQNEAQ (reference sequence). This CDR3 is CASSLIPTGETGELFF. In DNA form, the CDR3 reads TGTGCCAGCAGCTTAATCCCCACAGGGGAGACCGGGGAGCTGTTTTTT.